The TCR beta chain described here comes from a study of naive and memory T cell subsets. Study-wide points: Potentially, T cell activation and differentiation skew this RNA-based measurement.

Whole-blood samples were under 3 ml of peripheral blood from healthy adult volunteers. Input was about 1 to 1,100 ng of DNase-treated total RNA without cell sorting. Germline V gene data show CDR1 as LNHNV and CDR2 as YYDKDF (reference sequence). J lost 8 bases, V lost 1 base, and 17 bases had no gene match. The CDR3 spans 18 residues. Alpha and beta constant region primers primed reverse transcription for blood and skin samples. Four PCR rounds used nested alpha and beta constant region primers plus the SP2 primer. Using its own MiXCR run on the 5' RACE reads, TCRdb lists one record per CDR3 protein. Of about 22,000 distinct CDR3 sequences listed, over 3.5% were seen once; the top ten hold 7% to 9.5%. In this sample, this clonotype turned up many times. Its antigen is still unknown.

This rearrangement joins TRBV15 to TRBJ2-4, with 7 positions matching TRBD2. The receptor comes from a male donor in good health. The DNA of the CDR3 is TGTGCCACCAGCAGAGGACCCACAGGAATCCCAGGGAGGGACATTCAGTACTTC. It encodes CATSRGPTGIPGRDIQYF.